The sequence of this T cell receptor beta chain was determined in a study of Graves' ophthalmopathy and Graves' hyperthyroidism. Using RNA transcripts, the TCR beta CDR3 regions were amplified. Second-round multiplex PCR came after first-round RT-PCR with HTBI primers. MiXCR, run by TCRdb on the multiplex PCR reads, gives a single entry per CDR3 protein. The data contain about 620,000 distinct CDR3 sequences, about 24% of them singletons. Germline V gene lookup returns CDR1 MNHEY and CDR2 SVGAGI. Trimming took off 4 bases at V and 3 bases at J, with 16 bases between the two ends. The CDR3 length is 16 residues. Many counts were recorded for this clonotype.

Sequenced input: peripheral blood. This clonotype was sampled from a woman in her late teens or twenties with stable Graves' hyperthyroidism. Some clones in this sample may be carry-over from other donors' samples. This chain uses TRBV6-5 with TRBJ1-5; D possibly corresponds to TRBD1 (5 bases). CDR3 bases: TGTGCCAGCAGTTGGGGCAGCTCTTATTTCAATCAGCCCCAGCATTTT. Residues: CASSWGSSYFNQPQHF.